This T cell receptor (beta chain) is drawn from a study of T cell clonotyping in hematopoietic cell transplantation. General study points: Recipient TCR diversity dropped after transplant; expanded clonotypes rose from day 30 to 180. CD4 and CD8 repertoire contributions could not be separated without sorting.

In regard to this clone: Its antigen remains unidentified. Because the CDR3 is missing its conserved closing phenylalanine or tryptophan, this is likely a read error. The DNA is left out, because the CDR3 cannot be placed on it with certainty; the CDR3 is given as TCRdb lists it.

The germline V gene has CDR1 SNHLY and CDR2 FYNNEI. The CDR3 adds up to 10 amino acids, both ends counted. The repertoire was sequenced with immunoSEQ multiplex PCR; TCRdb's copy has only in-frame clones and lacks some. Of 10,000 to 15,000 clones in the sample, over 75% were seen once. The chain couples TRBV2 to TRBJ2-3. Material: peripheral blood mononuclear cells. The receptor's source is a man aged 30 to 45 in good health. Some clones in this sample may be carry-over from other donors' samples. CDR3: CASSEIGSIY.